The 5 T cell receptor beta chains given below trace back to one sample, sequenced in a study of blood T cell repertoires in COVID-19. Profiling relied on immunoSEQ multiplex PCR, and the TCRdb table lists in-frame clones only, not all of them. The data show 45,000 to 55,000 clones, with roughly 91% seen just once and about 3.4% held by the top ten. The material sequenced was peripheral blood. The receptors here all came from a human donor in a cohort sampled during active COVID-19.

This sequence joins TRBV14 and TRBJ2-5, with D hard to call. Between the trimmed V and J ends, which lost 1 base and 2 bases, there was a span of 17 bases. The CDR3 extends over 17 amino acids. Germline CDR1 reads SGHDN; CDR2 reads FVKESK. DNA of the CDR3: TGTGCCAGCAGCCAAGGCCTATTTCGGGTCGGACAAGAGACCCAGTACTTC. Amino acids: CASSQGLFRVGQETQYF. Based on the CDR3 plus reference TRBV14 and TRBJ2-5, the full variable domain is EAGVTQFPSHSVIEKGQTVTLRCDPISGHDNLYWYRRVMGKEIKFLLHFVKESKQDESGMPNNRFLAERTGGTYSTLKVQPAELEDSGVYFCASSQGLFRVGQETQYFGPGTRLLVL.

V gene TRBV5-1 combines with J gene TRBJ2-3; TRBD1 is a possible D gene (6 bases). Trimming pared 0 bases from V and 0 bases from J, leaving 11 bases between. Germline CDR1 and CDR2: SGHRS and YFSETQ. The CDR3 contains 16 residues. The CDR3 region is CASSLGGGHSTDTQYF. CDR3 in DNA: TGCGCCAGCAGCTTGGGAGGGGGACATAGCACAGATACGCAGTATTTT.

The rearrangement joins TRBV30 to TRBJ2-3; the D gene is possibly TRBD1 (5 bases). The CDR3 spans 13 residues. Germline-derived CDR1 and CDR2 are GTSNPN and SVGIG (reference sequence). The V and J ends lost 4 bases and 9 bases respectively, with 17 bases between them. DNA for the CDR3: TGTGCCTGGATTGGACGTGGGGCCCACACGCAGTATTTT. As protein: CAWIGRGAHTQYF. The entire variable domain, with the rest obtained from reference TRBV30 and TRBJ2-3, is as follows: SQTIHQWPATLVQPVGSPLSLECTVEGTSNPNLYWYRQAAGRGLQLLFYSVGIGQISSEVPQNLSASRPQDRQFILSSKKLLLSDSGFYLCAWIGRGAHTQYFGPGTRLTVL.

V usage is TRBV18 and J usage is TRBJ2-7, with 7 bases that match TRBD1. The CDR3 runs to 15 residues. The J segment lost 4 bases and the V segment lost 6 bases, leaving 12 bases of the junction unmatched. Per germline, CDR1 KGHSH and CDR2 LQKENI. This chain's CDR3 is CASSVRQGILYEQYF. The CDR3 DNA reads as TGTGCCAGCTCCGTACGACAGGGAATCTTATACGAGCAGTACTTC.

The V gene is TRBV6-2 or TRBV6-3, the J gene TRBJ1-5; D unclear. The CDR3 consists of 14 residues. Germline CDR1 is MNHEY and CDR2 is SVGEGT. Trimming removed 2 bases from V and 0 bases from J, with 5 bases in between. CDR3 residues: CASSYLYSNQPQHF. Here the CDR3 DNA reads TGTGCCAGCAGTTACCTATATAGCAATCAGCCCCAGCATTTT.